A selection of T cell receptor beta chains follows, all from one sample in a study of T cells in tumors after PD-1 blockade. Here immunoSEQ multiplex PCR was the method, and the copy in TCRdb shows in-frame clones only, minus some. The sample lists about 19,000 clones, approximately 81% seen once, with approximately 24% in the top ten. This specimen consisted of PBMCs, obtained after anti-PD-1 therapy. These receptors all come from a human donor with advanced basal cell or squamous cell carcinoma (not recorded which). Both conserved end residues are part of each CDR3. A D gene is named only where the DNA matches it firmly. Size is stated for part of the rows, as once, few or many counts, or as a class when the clone is expanded.

d_call | j_call | v_call | clone_size | cdr3_aa | cdr3_nt
- | TRBJ2-3 | TRBV18 | - | CASSPQGDTQYF | TGTGCCAGCTCACCACAGGGGGATACGCAGTATTTT
TRBD1 | TRBJ1-5 | TRBV4-1 | - | CASSQVEGGGQPQHF | TGCGCCAGCAGCCAAGTGGAAGGGGGCGGTCAGCCCCAGCATTTT
- | TRBJ1-5 | TRBV2 | - | CASSPQGGRSNQPQHF | TGTGCCAGCAGCCCACAGGGTGGAAGGAGCAATCAGCCCCAGCATTTT
- | TRBJ2-1 | TRBV5-5 | - | CASSPFEWGNEQFF | TGTGCCAGCAGCCCCTTTGAATGGGGCAATGAGCAGTTCTTC
- | TRBJ1-3 | TRBV6-6 | - | CASSYTDSGNTIYF | TGTGCCAGCAGTTACACGGATTCGGGAAACACCATATATTTT
TRBD1 | TRBJ2-1 | TRBV6-5 | - | CASRTTGTTGEQFF | TGTGCCAGCAGGACGACAGGGACAACGGGTGAGCAGTTCTTC
- | TRBJ2-2 | TRBV5-5 | - | CASSSLGGENTGELFF | TGTGCCAGCAGCTCGCTAGGGGGTGAGAACACCGGGGAGCTGTTTTTT
TRBD1 | TRBJ1-2 | TRBV4-2 | - | CASSQQGQIANYGYTF | TGTGCCAGCAGCCAACAGGGACAGATCGCTAACTATGGCTACACCTTC
TRBD2 | TRBJ2-2 | TRBV3-1/TRBV3-2 | - | CASSQETRGGHSFGELFF | TGTGCCAGCAGCCAAGAAACGCGGGGGGGCCATTCTTTTGGGGAGCTGTTTTTT
- | TRBJ2-7 | TRBV7-8 | - | CASSRTWGLASYEQYF | TGTGCCAGCAGCCGAACATGGGGATTGGCCTCCTACGAGCAGTACTTC
- | TRBJ1-6 | TRBV4-1 | - | CASSQDHGSPLHF | TGCGCCAGCAGCCAAGACCACGGATCACCCCTCCACTTT
TRBD2 | TRBJ2-2 | TRBV5-1 | - | CASTPNIAGNTGELFF | TGCGCCAGCACACCTAATATAGCGGGAAACACCGGGGAGCTGTTTTTT
TRBD1 | TRBJ2-2 | TRBV3-1/TRBV3-2 | few | CASSRALGTGNTGELFF | TGTGCCAGCAGCCGAGCCCTCGGGACAGGGAACACCGGGGAGCTGTTTTTT
- | TRBJ2-1 | TRBV9 | once | CASSVGSAVTYNEQFF | TGTGCCAGCAGCGTAGGTTCAGCCGTTACGTACAATGAGCAGTTCTTC
- | TRBJ2-2 | TRBV5-1 | - | CASSFSGASTGELFF | TGCGCCAGCAGCTTCTCAGGGGCGAGCACCGGGGAGCTGTTTTTT
- | TRBJ1-1 | TRBV28 | - | CASSLGAGLGEAFF | TGTGCCAGCAGTTTAGGAGCAGGGTTAGGTGAAGCTTTCTTT
- | TRBJ1-5 | TRBV6-1 | once | CASSVRSAATNQPQHF | TGTGCCAGCAGTGTAAGGTCGGCAGCTACCAATCAGCCCCAGCATTTT
- | TRBJ1-6 | TRBV5-1 | - | CASSVEMGLGDNSPLHF | TGCGCCAGCAGCGTAGAGATGGGGTTGGGGGATAATTCACCCCTCCACTTT
- | TRBJ2-2 | TRBV2 | - | CASSEGIGWNTGELFF | TGTGCCAGCAGTGAAGGTATCGGGTGGAACACCGGGGAGCTGTTTTTT
- | TRBJ1-1 | TRBV19 | large | CASIRGLNTEAFF | TGTGCCAGTATCAGGGGTTTGAACACTGAAGCTTTCTTT
- | TRBJ2-7 | TRBV9 | - | CASSRRGTRSDDEQYF | TGTGCCAGCAGCCGAAGGGGGACCAGGAGCGACGATGAGCAGTACTTC
- | TRBJ1-5 | TRBV21-1 | - | CASSKNRDEDQPQHF | TGTGCCAGCAGCAAAAACCGGGACGAAGATCAGCCCCAGCATTTT
- | TRBJ2-7 | TRBV2 | - | CASSEDYYYEQYF | TGTGCCAGCAGCGAGGACTATTACTACGAGCAGTACTTC
- | TRBJ2-7 | TRBV6-1 | - | CASSEALLGANEQYF | TGTGCCAGCAGTGAAGCGCTACTAGGAGCTAACGAGCAGTACTTC
- | TRBJ2-7 | TRBV6-5 | once | CASSTRSYEQYF | TGTGCCAGCAGTACACGGAGTTACGAGCAGTACTTC
TRBD2 | TRBJ2-5 | TRBV9 | - | CASSVTSGRFETQYF | TGTGCCAGCAGCGTAACAAGCGGGAGGTTCGAGACCCAGTACTTC
- | TRBJ2-3 | TRBV28 | once | CASSLLIKDTQYF | TGTGCCAGCAGTCTATTGATAAAAGATACGCAGTATTTT
- | TRBJ1-1 | TRBV5-1 | - | CASSLEGRTEAFF | TGCGCCAGCAGCTTGGAAGGACGCACTGAAGCTTTCTTT
- | TRBJ2-3 | TRBV7-2 | - | CASSYGSQGADTQYF | TGTGCCAGCAGCTACGGGTCCCAAGGCGCAGATACGCAGTATTTT
TRBD1 | TRBJ1-2 | TRBV2 | - | CASSELGTELNYGYTF | TGTGCCAGCAGTGAATTGGGGACAGAGCTTAACTATGGCTACACCTTC
- | TRBJ2-7 | TRBV3-1/TRBV3-2 | - | CASSQSSGWRREQYF | TGTGCCAGCAGCCAATCATCGGGATGGAGGCGCGAGCAGTACTTC
TRBD1 | TRBJ1-4 | TRBV5-1 | once | CASSSLSPRQGNEKLFF | TGCGCCAGCAGCTCTCTATCTCCTCGACAGGGAAATGAAAAACTGTTTTTT
TRBD2 | TRBJ2-2 | TRBV9 | - | CASSVVGSGGPANTGELFF | TGTGCCAGCAGCGTCGTGGGTAGCGGGGGCCCAGCGAACACCGGGGAGCTGTTTTTT
TRBD1 | TRBJ1-2 | TRBV4-1 | - | CASSQDMTGDGYTF | TGCGCCAGCAGCCAAGATATGACAGGGGATGGCTACACCTTC
TRBD1 | TRBJ2-3 | TRBV6-1 | - | CASSVAPTGGQDTQYF | TGTGCCAGCAGTGTTGCCCCGACAGGGGGCCAAGATACGCAGTATTTT
- | TRBJ2-5 | TRBV12-3/TRBV12-4 | - | CASRLGVGETQYF | TGTGCCAGCAGACTCGGGGTAGGAGAGACCCAGTACTTC
TRBD2 | TRBJ2-2 | TRBV4-1 | - | CASSVSGGSGELFF | TGCGCCAGCAGTGTTAGCGGGGGGTCCGGGGAGCTGTTTTTT
- | TRBJ2-7 | TRBV11-3 | few | CASSLTRTGSYEQYF | TGTGCCAGCAGCTTAACGAGGACCGGCTCCTACGAGCAGTACTTC
TRBD2 | TRBJ2-7 | TRBV24-1 | - | CATSLGLASEQYF | TGTGCCACCAGCCTGGGACTAGCTTCCGAGCAGTACTTC
TRBD1 | TRBJ2-2 | TRBV5-1 | - | CASSFTGVTGELFF | TGCGCCAGCAGCTTTACAGGGGTCACCGGGGAGCTGTTTTTT
- | TRBJ2-2 | TRBV27 | - | CASSSPPGVTSGELFF | TGTGCCAGCAGTTCCCCCCCGGGTGTAACCTCCGGGGAGCTGTTTTTT
- | TRBJ2-5 | TRBV19 | - | CASSSPRDKGGETQYF | TGTGCCAGTAGTTCACCCCGGGACAAAGGGGGGGAGACCCAGTACTTC
TRBD1 | TRBJ1-2 | TRBV6-6 | - | CASSAWDRGDYGYTF | TGTGCCAGCAGTGCCTGGGACAGGGGCGACTATGGCTACACCTTC
- | TRBJ1-5 | TRBV7-8 | few | CASSLALGGGYQPQHF | TGTGCCAGCAGCTTAGCTTTGGGGGGCGGGTATCAGCCCCAGCATTTT
- | TRBJ2-7 | TRBV27 | - | CASSLSGLTYEQYF | TGTGCCAGCAGTTTATCGGGACTTACCTACGAGCAGTACTTC
TRBD2 | TRBJ2-5 | TRBV2 | - | CASSTRGVAGGPGQETQYF | TGTGCCAGCAGCACTCGGGGGGTAGCGGGAGGGCCAGGTCAAGAGACCCAGTACTTC
- | TRBJ1-4 | TRBV9 | - | CASSPGGPTNEKLFF | TGTGCCAGCAGCCCGGGGGGGCCCACTAATGAAAAACTGTTTTTT